One sample yielded the 32 T cell receptor beta chains listed below, sequenced in a study of cytomegalovirus exposure and HLA in healthy donors. Vbeta (60) and Jbeta (13) primers were used in the PCR. Here immunoSEQ multiplex PCR was the method, and the copy in TCRdb shows in-frame clones only, minus some. This table holds 100,000 or so clones, almost 70% found once. Sequencing input: PBMCs. Source of these receptors: a man aged 25-45 years in good health and CMV-seronegative.

This chain connects TRBV5-4 to TRBJ2-4; D gene unclear. Trimming took 1 base from V and 0 from J, leaving 8 bases between them. The CDR3 runs 15 residues. Germline lookup yields CDR1 SGHNT and CDR2 YYREEE (reference sequence). CDR3 coding DNA: TGTGCCAGCAGCTTGCCGGGTACAGCCAAAAACATTCAGTACTTC. It yields the protein CASSLPGTAKNIQYF.

This chain links TRBV7-2 with TRBJ1-2, with D maybe TRBD1 (5 bases). The CDR3 has 15 amino acids. V was cut by 5 bases and J by 3 bases, with 16 bases left in between. CDR1 SGHTA and CDR2 FQGNSA come from the germline V gene. The CDR3 DNA reads as TGTGCCAGCAGCCCGCGGGGACTTGCGGACTATGGCTACACCTTC. Residues: CASSPRGLADYGYTF.

This chain links TRBV5-3 with TRBJ2-5; D possibly corresponds to TRBD2 (5 bases). TRBV5-3 is flagged as an ORF with uncertain function. V was clipped by 1 base and J by 4 bases, with 20 bases between them. This CDR3 is built from 17 residues. The CDR3: CARSLLESGRAGETQYF. In nucleotides, the CDR3 is TGTGCCAGAAGCTTGCTCGAGTCGGGAAGGGCCGGAGAGACCCAGTACTTC.

This clone was observed a handful of times. V and J are TRBV7-2 and TRBJ1-5; D is perhaps TRBD1 (5 bases). Trimming removed 1 base from V and 1 base from J, with 11 bases in between. Germline CDR1 and CDR2: SGHTA and FQGNSA. The CDR3 runs 16 residues. CDR3 protein: CASSLGGVGSNQPQHF. The DNA of the CDR3 is TGTGCCAGCAGCTTAGGGGGGGTCGGAAGCAATCAGCCCCAGCATTTT.

This clone was seen once. The V call is TRBV9, the J call TRBJ2-1, with D possibly matching TRBD2 (5 bases). Germline CDR1 SGDLS, CDR2 YYNGEE. CDR3 size: 19 residues. The V and J ends lost 2 bases and 5 bases respectively, with 26 bases between them. The CDR3 reads CASSVDGVKGSHRDNEQFF. The DNA for the CDR3 is TGTGCCAGCAGCGTTGACGGGGTTAAGGGATCCCACCGAGACAATGAGCAGTTCTTC.

This clone was observed a handful of times. The gene calls are TRBV27 and TRBJ2-3, with D possibly matching TRBD2 (6 bases). Trimming shortened V by 5 bases and J by 2 bases, and 17 bases separated the two germline ends. In germline, CDR1 is MNHEY, CDR2 SMNVEV (reference sequence). The CDR3 is 16 amino acids. The CDR3 nucleotides are TGTGCCAGCAGTCTCCAAGGACTAATTCTCACAGATACGCAGTATTTT. Translation gives CASSLQGLILTDTQYF.

The chain recombines TRBV5-6 with TRBJ1-1; D uncertain. V lost 4 bases and J lost 8, with 12 bases in between. The CDR3 is made up of 12 amino acids. Germline CDR1 and CDR2: SGHDT and YYEEEE. The CDR3: CASSLAGPEAFF. CDR3 in DNA: TGTGCCAGCAGCCTGGCCGGTCCCGAAGCTTTCTTT.

The chain has TRBV6-5 and TRBJ2-2; the D is unclear. Germline-derived CDR1 and CDR2 are MNHEY and SVGAGI. CDR3 length: 15 residues. The V and J ends lost 6 bases and 2 bases respectively, with 13 bases between them. CDR3 loop: CASSLGLINTGELFF. The DNA for the CDR3 is TGTGCCAGCAGCCTCGGTCTCATCAACACCGGGGAGCTGTTTTTT.

V usage is TRBV11-2 and J usage is TRBJ2-5; TRBD2 aligns across 9 bases. CDR1 and CDR2 (germline): SGHAT, FQNNGV. The CDR3 runs 17 residues. After removal of 0 bases from V and 7 bases from J, the junction contained 12 bases not matched to a gene. CDR3 sequence (DNA): TGTGCCAGCAGCTTAGAAAGGGGAGCGGGAGGCTTGGCGACCCAGTACTTC. Protein sequence: CASSLERGAGGLATQYF.

This clone was seen a handful of times. This chain joins TRBV19 and TRBJ1-1; D not resolved. The CDR3 extends over 14 amino acids. Per germline, CDR1 LNHDA and CDR2 SQIVND (reference sequence). Trimming stripped 4 bases from V and 1 base from J, with 10 bases between. CDR3 coding DNA: TGTGCCAGTAGTAGACTCGACTGGAACACTGAAGCTTTCTTT. This gives the protein CASSRLDWNTEAFF.

The rearrangement uses TRBV5-3 and TRBJ2-7, with 14 positions matching TRBD2. TRBV5-3 is treated as an ORF (open reading frame) with a function not yet certain. V lost 0 bases, J lost 0 bases, and 8 bases stayed unmatched. The CDR3 extends over 19 amino acids. The CDR3, as DNA: TGTGCCAGAAGCTTGGAGACTAGCGGGAGGGCCTTGCTCTCCTACGAGCAGTACTTC. This sequence encodes CARSLETSGRALLSYEQYF.

The count of this clone is one. The chain combines TRBV28 with TRBJ1-1, with 11 bases that match TRBD1. This CDR3 comprises 15 residues. V was pared by 5 bases and J by 1 base, with 3 bases of the junction left unmatched. In germline, CDR1 is MDHEN, CDR2 SYDVKM. The CDR3 protein is CASSVGTGGNTEAFF. The CDR3 DNA reads as TGTGCCAGCAGTGTGGGGACAGGGGGGAACACTGAAGCTTTCTTT.

V usage is TRBV30 and J usage is TRBJ1-1; 10 bases align to TRBD1. V lost 5 bases and J lost 6; bases outside the gene matches: 18. The CDR3 covers 17 residues. The V gene's germline CDR1 is GTSNPN and CDR2 SVGIG (reference sequence). The CDR3 loop is CAWYFAPMDRGVPEAFF. CDR3 nucleotides: TGTGCCTGGTATTTTGCTCCAATGGACAGGGGGGTTCCTGAAGCTTTCTTT.

A remark on this clone: In the same sample, other DNA sequences code for this CDR3. This chain connects TRBV28 to TRBJ2-7; 7 bases are a match to TRBD1. Germline assignment: CDR1 MDHEN and CDR2 SYDVKM. This CDR3 is 14 amino acids long. Losses at the gene ends were 3 bases for V and 0 bases for J; bases not matched to a gene: 2. The CDR3 bases are TGTGCCAGCAGTTTGACAGGGAGCTCCTACGAGCAGTACTTC. It encodes CASSLTGSSYEQYF.

The rearrangement links TRBV6-1 to TRBJ2-7; 8 bases are shared with TRBD2. Germline V gene lookup returns CDR1 MNHNS and CDR2 SASEGT. The CDR3 length is 15 residues. After removal of 2 bases from V and 2 bases from J, the junction contained 5 bases not matched to a gene. This CDR3 is CASSETGGNPYEQYF. CDR3 coding DNA: TGTGCCAGCAGTGAAACGGGGGGGAATCCCTACGAGCAGTACTTC.

This clone has just a few counts. The CDR3 spells CASRTSELQETQYF. The CDR3 nucleotides are TGTGCCAGCAGAACTAGCGAACTACAAGAGACCCAGTACTTC. The genes are TRBV2 and TRBJ2-5, with TRBD2 matching over 7 bases. The CDR3 runs 14 residues. With V trimmed by 6 bases and J by 2 bases, 6 bases remained unmatched. The germline V gene has CDR1 SNHLY and CDR2 FYNNEI.

The rearrangement uses TRBV2 and TRBJ1-1, with a tentative D call TRBD1 (5 bases). The CDR3 is 14 amino acids. Looked up from germline, CDR1 is SNHLY and CDR2 is FYNNEI. V lost 7 bases to trimming and J lost 1 base, with 13 bases between them. Here the CDR3 reads CASIIGVGNTEAFF. CDR3 sequence (DNA): TGTGCCAGCATAATAGGGGTAGGGAACACTGAAGCTTTCTTT. Based on the CDR3 plus reference TRBV2 and TRBJ1-1, the full variable domain is EPEVTQTPSHQVTQMGQEVILRCVPISNHLYFYWYRQILGQKVEFLVSFYNNEISEKSEIFDDQFSVERPDGSNFTLKIRSTKLEDSAMYFCASIIGVGNTEAFFGQGTRLTVV.

The gene calls are TRBV11-3 and TRBJ2-3; the match to TRBD1 covers 7 bases. The CDR3 totals 14 residues. Germline V gene data show CDR1 as SGHNT and CDR2 as YENEEA. After removal of 0 bases from V and 8 bases from J, the junction contained 5 bases not matched to a gene. This CDR3 is CASSLEGGESTQYF. CDR3 DNA sequence: TGTGCCAGCAGCTTAGAAGGGGGCGAGTCTACGCAGTATTTT.

The rearrangement links TRBV7-8 to TRBJ1-1; no firm D call. The CDR3 sequence is 15 residues long. V was shortened by 2 bases and J by 0 bases, with 10 bases between the two germline ends. Germline CDR1 is SGHVS and CDR2 is FQNEAQ. For the CDR3, the DNA is TGTGCCAGCAGCTTACGACCGGGGATGAACACTGAAGCTTTCTTT. It encodes CASSLRPGMNTEAFF.

This clone has just one count. The rearrangement joins TRBV7-9 to TRBJ1-1; D unresolved. Per the germline V gene, CDR1 is SEHNR and CDR2 is FQNEAQ (reference sequence). This CDR3 spans 13 amino acids. Between the trimmed V and J ends, which lost 3 bases and 5 bases, there was a span of 10 bases. Here the CDR3 reads CASSFPVSTEAFF. The CDR3, as DNA: TGTGCCAGCAGCTTCCCTGTTTCTACTGAAGCTTTCTTT.

The J gene is TRBJ1-5, the V gene TRBV6-1; D ambiguous. The CDR3 has 14 residues. CDR1 and CDR2 from the germline V gene are MNHNS and SASEGT. Trimming stripped 1 base from V and 5 bases from J, with 9 bases between. CDR3 region: CASSEVHSYQPQHF. CDR3 coding DNA: TGTGCCAGCAGTGAAGTCCACAGCTATCAGCCCCAGCATTTT.

The V call is TRBV15, the J call TRBJ2-3, with 11 bases aligning to TRBD1. V was pared by 0 bases and J by 4 bases, with 3 bases of the junction left unmatched. The CDR3 length is 16 residues. Looked up from germline, CDR1 is LNHNV and CDR2 is YYDKDF (reference sequence). CDR3 DNA: TGTGCCACCAGCAGAGAGGACAGGGGGCATTCAGATACGCAGTATTTT. As protein: CATSREDRGHSDTQYF.

The genes are TRBV11-2 and TRBJ2-1, with 10 bases identical to TRBD2. Looked up from germline, CDR1 is SGHAT and CDR2 is FQNNGV. V was clipped by 5 bases and J by 2 bases; unmatched bases: 6. The CDR3 is made up of 16 amino acids. CDR3: CASSRQGTSAYNEQFF. The CDR3 DNA follows: TGTGCCAGCAGCCGCCAGGGGACTAGCGCCTACAATGAGCAGTTCTTC.

This CDR3 is CASSLGAGVNEKLFF. CDR3 nucleotides: TGCGCCAGCAGCTTGGGGGCAGGGGTTAATGAAAAACTGTTTTTT. This rearrangement joins TRBV5-1 to TRBJ1-4, with D perhaps TRBD1 (6 bases). V dropped 0 bases and J dropped 4 bases, with 10 bases sitting between them. CDR3 length: 15 amino acids. CDR1 SGHRS and CDR2 YFSETQ come from the germline V gene.

V and J are TRBV6-5 and TRBJ2-7; 9 nucleotides line up with TRBD1. V was pared by 4 bases and J by 6 bases, with 10 bases of the junction left unmatched. The germline gives CDR1 MNHEY, CDR2 SVGAGI. This CDR3 is 15 amino acids long. CDR3 sequence: CASSSPRTGVREQYF. Written as DNA, the CDR3 is TGTGCCAGCAGTTCCCCCAGGACAGGGGTCCGCGAGCAGTACTTC.

The rearrangement joins TRBV4-1 to TRBJ2-3, with 9 bases aligning to TRBD2. The CDR3 totals 15 residues. Germline V gives CDR1 MGHRA, CDR2 YSYEKL. The V and J ends lost 6 bases and 0 bases, in that order; junction bases with no gene match: 4. The CDR3 nucleotides are TGCGCCAGCAGGTTCACTAGCGGGAGCACAGATACGCAGTATTTT. Translation gives CASRFTSGSTDTQYF.

This clone was found a few times. This sequence joins TRBV6-6 and TRBJ1-1; weak D call: TRBD1 (6 bases). The CDR3 is made up of 14 amino acids. Germline V CDR1 and CDR2: MNHNY, SVGAGI (reference sequence). The V and J ends lost 6 bases and 1 base respectively, with 12 bases between them. The CDR3 protein is CASRVLGQNTEAFF. The DNA for the CDR3 is TGTGCCAGCAGAGTATTGGGACAGAACACTGAAGCTTTCTTT.

The genes are TRBV11-3 and TRBJ2-5; TRBD2 agrees at 9 bases. The CDR3 is 16 amino acids. The V segment lost 1 base and the J segment 4 bases; nucleotides outside the gene matches: 7. CDR1 is SGHNT and CDR2 is YENEEA in the germline V gene. The CDR3 DNA reads TGTGCCAGCAGCTTAGGTCTAGCGGGGAGCGGAGAGACCCAGTACTTC. Translation: CASSLGLAGSGETQYF.

The rearrangement uses TRBV4-2 and TRBJ2-3, with 9 bases identical to TRBD2. The ends lost 4 bases at V and 1 base at J; junction bases unmatched: 6. Germline CDR1 is LGHNA and CDR2 is YNFKEQ. The CDR3 length is 16 residues. The CDR3 nucleotides read TGTGCCAGCAGCCCAATAGCGGGAGCTCGCACAGATACGCAGTATTTT. Protein sequence: CASSPIAGARTDTQYF.

This clone was counted a few times. This rearrangement joins TRBV4-1 to TRBJ1-4; 11 positions agree with TRBD1. V shed 4 bases and J 1 base; nucleotides not matched to a gene: 5. The CDR3 length is 17 residues. Germline V gives CDR1 MGHRA, CDR2 YSYEKL. The CDR3 DNA reads TGCGCCAGCAGCCCCTCGGGGACAGGGGGAACTAATGAAAAACTGTTTTTT. Protein: CASSPSGTGGTNEKLFF.

The rearrangement links TRBV7-9 to TRBJ1-5; D remains ambiguous. The CDR3 loop spans 14 amino acids. Trimming pared 5 bases from V and 3 bases from J, leaving 11 bases between. Looked up from germline, CDR1 is SEHNR and CDR2 is FQNEAQ (reference sequence). The CDR3 region is CASSLGRPNQPQHF. DNA for the CDR3: TGTGCCAGCAGCCTCGGCAGGCCCAATCAGCCCCAGCATTTT.

This sequence joins TRBV6-5 and TRBJ2-7, with 10 bases fitting TRBD2. This CDR3 has 15 amino acids. Germline lookup yields CDR1 MNHEY and CDR2 SVGAGI. The J segment lost 4 bases and the V segment lost 6 bases, leaving 9 bases of the junction unmatched. The CDR3 DNA reads TGTGCCAGCAGGGACGAAGCGGGAGGGCCATACGAGCAGTACTTC. Encoded protein: CASRDEAGGPYEQYF.